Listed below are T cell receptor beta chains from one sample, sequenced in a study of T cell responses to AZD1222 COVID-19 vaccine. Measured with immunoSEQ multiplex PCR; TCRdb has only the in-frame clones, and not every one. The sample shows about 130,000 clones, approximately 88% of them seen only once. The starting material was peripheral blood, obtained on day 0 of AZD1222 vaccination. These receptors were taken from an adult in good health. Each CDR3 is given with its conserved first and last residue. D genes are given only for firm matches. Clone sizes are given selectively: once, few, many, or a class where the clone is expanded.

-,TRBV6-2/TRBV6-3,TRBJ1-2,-,CASSFGTSGGYTF,TGTGCCAGCAGTTTTGGGACATCGGGGGGCTACACCTTC
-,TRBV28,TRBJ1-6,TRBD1,CASSSRDRGNSPLHF,TGTGCCAGCAGTTCCCGGGACAGGGGCAATTCACCCCTCCACTTT
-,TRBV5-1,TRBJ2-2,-,CASSRDANTGELFF,TGCGCCAGCAGCAGGGACGCCAACACCGGGGAGCTGTTTTTT
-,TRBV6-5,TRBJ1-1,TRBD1,CASSYTGTGGLTEAFF,TGTGCCAGCAGTTACACCGGGACAGGGGGACTAACTGAAGCTTTCTTT
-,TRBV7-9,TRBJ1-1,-,CASRSGLLNTEAFF,TGTGCCAGCAGATCCGGACTCTTGAACACTGAAGCTTTCTTT
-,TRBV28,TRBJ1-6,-,CASSLDSPSSYNSPLHF,TGTGCCAGCAGTTTGGACAGCCCGAGCTCCTATAATTCACCCCTCCACTTT
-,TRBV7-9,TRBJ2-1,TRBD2,CASSLGLAGGPVYNEQFF,TGTGCCAGCAGCTTAGGCCTAGCGGGAGGGCCGGTTTACAATGAGCAGTTCTTC
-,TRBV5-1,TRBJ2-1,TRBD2,CASSSAAGGSYNEQFF,TGCGCCAGCAGCAGCGCAGCGGGGGGATCCTACAATGAGCAGTTCTTC
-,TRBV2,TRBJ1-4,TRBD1,CASIQGAEEKLFF,TGTGCCAGCATTCAGGGGGCGGAGGAAAAACTGTTTTTT
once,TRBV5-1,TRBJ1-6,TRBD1,CASSLQGSGNSPLHF,TGCGCCAGCAGCTTACAGGGGAGCGGGAATTCACCCCTCCACTTT
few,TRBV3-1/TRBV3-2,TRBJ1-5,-,CASSQVGGIGQPQHF,TGTGCCAGCAGCCAAGTGGGGGGGATAGGGCAGCCCCAGCATTTT
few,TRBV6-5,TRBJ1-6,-,CASSYSWGSPLHF,TGTGCCAGCAGTTACTCGTGGGGGTCACCCCTCCACTTT